This T cell receptor beta chain is drawn from a study of regulatory T cells in long-lasting Graves disease. Time point in this sample: newly diagnosed GD, antithyroid drugs for less than 3 months. Following extraction of RNA from PBMCs, that RNA was used to make the TCR library. This clonotype has at least ten counts. Looked up from germline, CDR1 is MNHNS and CDR2 is SASEGT. CDR3 length: 11 amino acids. Deletions cut 7 bases from V and 5 bases from J, with 9 bases between. TCR beta libraries were built with iRepertoire HTBI primers and Arm-PCR of CDR3 regions. In TCRdb, the multiplex PCR reads were re-called with MiXCR into one record per CDR3 protein. The table has under 800,000 distinct CDR3 sequences, around 15% seen once. These data also formed part of another study, on T cells in Graves' hyperthyroidism and ophthalmopathy.

This receptor was identified in a woman in her 30s with Graves disease. The sample consisted of peripheral blood mononuclear cells (PBMCs), taken at new diagnosis, from a patient treated with antithyroid drugs. J is TRBJ2-7 and V is TRBV6-1; D gene unclear. The CDR3 loop is CASKKLNEQYF. CDR3 bases: TGTGCCAGCAAGAAGCTGAACGAGCAGTACTTC.